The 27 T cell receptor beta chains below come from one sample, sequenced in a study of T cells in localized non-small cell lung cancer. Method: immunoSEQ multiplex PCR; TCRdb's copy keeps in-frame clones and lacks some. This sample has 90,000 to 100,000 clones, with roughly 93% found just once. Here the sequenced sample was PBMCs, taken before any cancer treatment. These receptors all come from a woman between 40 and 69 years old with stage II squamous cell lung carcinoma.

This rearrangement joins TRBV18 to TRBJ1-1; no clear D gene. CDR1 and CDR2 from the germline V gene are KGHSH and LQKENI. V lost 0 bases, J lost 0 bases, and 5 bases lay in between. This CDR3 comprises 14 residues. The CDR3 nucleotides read TGTGCCAGCTCACCACCCCCAATGAACACTGAAGCTTTCTTT. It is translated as CASSPPPMNTEAFF.

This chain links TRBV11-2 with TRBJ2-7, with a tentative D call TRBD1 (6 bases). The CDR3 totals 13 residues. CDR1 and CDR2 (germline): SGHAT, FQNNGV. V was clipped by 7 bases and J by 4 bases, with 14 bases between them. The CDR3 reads CASTRDMDYEQYF. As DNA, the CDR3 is TGTGCCAGCACCCGGGACATGGATTACGAGCAGTACTTC.

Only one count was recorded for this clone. In DNA form, the CDR3 reads TGTGCCAGTAGTGCCCGCCGCCTGGGGAACTCTGGAAACACCATATATTTT. Amino acids: CASSARRLGNSGNTIYF. The gene calls are TRBV19 and TRBJ1-3; D unresolved. The CDR3 has 17 residues. The V end lost 5 bases, the J end lost 0 bases, and 17 bases lay between the germline ends. Germline V gene data show CDR1 as LNHDA and CDR2 as SQIVND (reference sequence).

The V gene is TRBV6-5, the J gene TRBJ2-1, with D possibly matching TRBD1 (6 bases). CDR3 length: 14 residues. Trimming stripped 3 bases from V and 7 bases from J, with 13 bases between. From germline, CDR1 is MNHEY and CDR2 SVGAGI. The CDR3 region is CASSYTQGVNEQFF. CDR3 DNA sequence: TGTGCCAGCAGTTATACACAGGGAGTTAATGAGCAGTTCTTC.

The CDR3 nucleotides are TGTGCCAGCTCACGGGAAGAATGGACCTTGGGCACTGAAGCTTTCTTT. Amino acid sequence: CASSREEWTLGTEAFF. The chain combines TRBV18 with TRBJ1-1; no clear D gene. This CDR3 has 16 residues. Germline V gene lookup returns CDR1 KGHSH and CDR2 LQKENI. Trimming shortened V by 4 bases and J by 4 bases, and 19 bases separated the two germline ends.

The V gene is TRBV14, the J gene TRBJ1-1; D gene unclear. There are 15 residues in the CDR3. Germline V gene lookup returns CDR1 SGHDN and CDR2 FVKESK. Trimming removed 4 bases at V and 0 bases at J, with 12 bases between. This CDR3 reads CASSPRHTMNTEAFF. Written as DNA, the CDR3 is TGTGCCAGCAGCCCGAGACACACCATGAACACTGAAGCTTTCTTT. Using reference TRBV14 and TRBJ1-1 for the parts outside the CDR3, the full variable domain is EAGVTQFPSHSVIEKGQTVTLRCDPISGHDNLYWYRRVMGKEIKFLLHFVKESKQDESGMPNNRFLAERTGGTYSTLKVQPAELEDSGVYFCASSPRHTMNTEAFFGQGTRLTVV.

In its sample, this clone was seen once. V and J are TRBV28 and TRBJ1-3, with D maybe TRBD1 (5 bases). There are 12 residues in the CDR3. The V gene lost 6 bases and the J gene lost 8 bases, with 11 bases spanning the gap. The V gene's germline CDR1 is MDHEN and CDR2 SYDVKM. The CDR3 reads CASSRQGYTIYF. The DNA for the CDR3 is TGTGCCAGCAGCCGTCAGGGTTACACCATATATTTT.

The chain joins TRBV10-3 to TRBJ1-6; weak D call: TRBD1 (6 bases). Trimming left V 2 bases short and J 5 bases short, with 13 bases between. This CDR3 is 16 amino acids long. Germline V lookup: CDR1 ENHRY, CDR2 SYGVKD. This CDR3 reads CAISEGGRTNNSPLHF. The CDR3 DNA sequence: TGTGCCATCAGTGAGGGGGGCAGAACTAATAATTCACCCCTCCACTTT.

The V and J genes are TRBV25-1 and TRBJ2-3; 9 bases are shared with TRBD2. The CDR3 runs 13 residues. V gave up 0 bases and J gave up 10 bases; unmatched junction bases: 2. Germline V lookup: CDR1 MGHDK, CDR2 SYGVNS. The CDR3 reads CASSEYGGGAQYF. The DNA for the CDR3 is TGTGCCAGCAGTGAATATGGCGGGGGGGCGCAGTATTTT.

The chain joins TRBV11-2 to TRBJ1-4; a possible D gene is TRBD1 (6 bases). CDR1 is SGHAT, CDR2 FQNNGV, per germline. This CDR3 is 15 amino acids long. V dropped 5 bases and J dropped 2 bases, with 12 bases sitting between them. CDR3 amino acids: CASSVTGSTNEKLFF. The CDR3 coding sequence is TGTGCCAGCAGCGTAACAGGGAGCACTAATGAAAAACTGTTTTTT.

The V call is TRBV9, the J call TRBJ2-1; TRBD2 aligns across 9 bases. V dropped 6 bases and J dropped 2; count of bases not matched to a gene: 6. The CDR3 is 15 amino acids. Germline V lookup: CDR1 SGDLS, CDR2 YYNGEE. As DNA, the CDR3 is TGTGCCAGCACCTTAGCGGGGGACCCCTACAATGAGCAGTTCTTC. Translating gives CASTLAGDPYNEQFF.

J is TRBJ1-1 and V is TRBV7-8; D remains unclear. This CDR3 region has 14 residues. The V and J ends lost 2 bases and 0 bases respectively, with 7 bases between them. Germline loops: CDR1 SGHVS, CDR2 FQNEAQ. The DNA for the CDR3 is TGTGCCAGCAGCTTAAGGCCATTGAACACTGAAGCTTTCTTT. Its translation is CASSLRPLNTEAFF.

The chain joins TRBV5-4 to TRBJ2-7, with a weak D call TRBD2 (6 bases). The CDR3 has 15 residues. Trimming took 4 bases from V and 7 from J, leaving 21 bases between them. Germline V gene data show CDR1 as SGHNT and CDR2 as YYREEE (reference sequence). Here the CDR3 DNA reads TGTGCCAGCAGCCAGGGACTCCGTGGGGATGGGGAGCAGTACTTC. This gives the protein CASSQGLRGDGEQYF.

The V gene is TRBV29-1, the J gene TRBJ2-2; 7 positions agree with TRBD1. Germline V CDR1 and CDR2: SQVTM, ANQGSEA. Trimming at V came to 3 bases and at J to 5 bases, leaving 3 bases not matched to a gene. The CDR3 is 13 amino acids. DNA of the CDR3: TGCAGCGTTGAGGACAGGTTGACCGGGGAGCTGTTTTTT. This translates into CSVEDRLTGELFF.

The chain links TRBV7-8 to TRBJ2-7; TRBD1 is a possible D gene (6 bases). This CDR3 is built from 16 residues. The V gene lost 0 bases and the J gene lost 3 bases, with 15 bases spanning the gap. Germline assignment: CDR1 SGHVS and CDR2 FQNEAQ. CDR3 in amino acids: CASSLAGAGLGYEQYF. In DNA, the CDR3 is TGTGCCAGCAGCTTAGCGGGGGCAGGGTTAGGCTACGAGCAGTACTTC. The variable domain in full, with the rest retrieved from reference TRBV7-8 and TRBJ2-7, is GAGVSQSPRYKVAKRGQDVALRCDPISGHVSLFWYQQALGQGPEFLTYFQNEAQLDKSGLPSDRFFAERPEGSVSTLKIQRTQQEDSAVYLCASSLAGAGLGYEQYFGPGTRLTVT.

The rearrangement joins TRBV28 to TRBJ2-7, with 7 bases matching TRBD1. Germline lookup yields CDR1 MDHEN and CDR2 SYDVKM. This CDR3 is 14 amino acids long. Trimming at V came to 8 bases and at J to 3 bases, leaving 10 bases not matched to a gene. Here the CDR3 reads CASYRDRRNYEQYF. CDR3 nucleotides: TGTGCCAGCTACCGGGACAGAAGGAACTACGAGCAGTACTTC.

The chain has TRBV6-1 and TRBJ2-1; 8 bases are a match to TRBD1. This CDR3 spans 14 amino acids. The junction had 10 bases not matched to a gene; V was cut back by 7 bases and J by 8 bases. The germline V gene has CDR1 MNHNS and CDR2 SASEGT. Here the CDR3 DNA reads TGTGCCAGCAAATCGGACAGGGTGGCGGATGAGCAGTTCTTC. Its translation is CASKSDRVADEQFF.

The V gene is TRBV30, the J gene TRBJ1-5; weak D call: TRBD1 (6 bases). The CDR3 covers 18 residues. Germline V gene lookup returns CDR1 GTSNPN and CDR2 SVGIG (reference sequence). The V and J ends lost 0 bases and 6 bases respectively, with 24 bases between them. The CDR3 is CAWSVPSTLTGPAQPQHF. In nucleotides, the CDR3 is TGTGCCTGGAGTGTTCCTTCAACCCTGACAGGCCCGGCTCAGCCCCAGCATTTT.

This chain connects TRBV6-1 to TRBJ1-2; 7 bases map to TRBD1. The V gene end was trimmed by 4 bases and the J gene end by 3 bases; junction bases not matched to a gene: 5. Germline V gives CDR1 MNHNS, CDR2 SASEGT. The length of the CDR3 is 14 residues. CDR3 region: CASSVDRADYGYTF. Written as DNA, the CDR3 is TGTGCCAGCAGTGTAGACAGGGCAGACTATGGCTACACCTTC.

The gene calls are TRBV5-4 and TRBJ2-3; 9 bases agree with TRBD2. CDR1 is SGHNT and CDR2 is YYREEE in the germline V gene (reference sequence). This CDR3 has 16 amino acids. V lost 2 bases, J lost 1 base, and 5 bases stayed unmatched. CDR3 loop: CASSFKREVGTDTQYF. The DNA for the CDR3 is TGTGCCAGCAGCTTTAAGCGGGAGGTGGGCACAGATACGCAGTATTTT.

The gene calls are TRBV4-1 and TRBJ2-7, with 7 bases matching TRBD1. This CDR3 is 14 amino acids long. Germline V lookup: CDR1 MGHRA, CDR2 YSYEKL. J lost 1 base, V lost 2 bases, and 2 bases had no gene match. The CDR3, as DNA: TGCGCCAGCAGCCAAAGACAGGGTTCCTACGAGCAGTACTTC. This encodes CASSQRQGSYEQYF.

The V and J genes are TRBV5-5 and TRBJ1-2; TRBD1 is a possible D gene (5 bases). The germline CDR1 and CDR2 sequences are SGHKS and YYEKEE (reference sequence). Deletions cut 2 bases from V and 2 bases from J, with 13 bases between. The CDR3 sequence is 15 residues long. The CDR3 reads CASSLGPGGNYGYTF. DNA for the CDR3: TGTGCCAGCAGCTTAGGACCCGGGGGGAACTATGGCTACACCTTC.

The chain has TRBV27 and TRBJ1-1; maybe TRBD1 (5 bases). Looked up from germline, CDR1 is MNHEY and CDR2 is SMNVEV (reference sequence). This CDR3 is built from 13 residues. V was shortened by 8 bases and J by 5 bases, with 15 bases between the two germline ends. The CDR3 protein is CASSVEGWTEAFF. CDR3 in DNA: TGTGCCAGCTCCGTCGAGGGGTGGACTGAAGCTTTCTTT.

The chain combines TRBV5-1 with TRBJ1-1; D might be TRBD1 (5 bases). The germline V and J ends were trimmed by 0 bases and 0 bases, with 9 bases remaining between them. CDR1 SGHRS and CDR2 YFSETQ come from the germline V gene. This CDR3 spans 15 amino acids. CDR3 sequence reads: CASSLDRPMNTEAFF. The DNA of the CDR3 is TGCGCCAGCAGCTTGGACAGGCCGATGAACACTGAAGCTTTCTTT.

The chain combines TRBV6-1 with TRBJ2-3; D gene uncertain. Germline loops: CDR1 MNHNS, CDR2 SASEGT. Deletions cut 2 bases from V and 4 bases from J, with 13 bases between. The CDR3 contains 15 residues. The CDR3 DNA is TGTGCCAGCAGTGAAAATCCCGGATCGGCAGATACGCAGTATTTT. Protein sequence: CASSENPGSADTQYF.

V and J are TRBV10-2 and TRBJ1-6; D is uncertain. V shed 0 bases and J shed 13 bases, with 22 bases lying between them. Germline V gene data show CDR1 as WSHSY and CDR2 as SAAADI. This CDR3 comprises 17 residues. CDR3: CASSESVLPGQYRPLHF. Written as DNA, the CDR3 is TGCGCCAGCAGTGAGTCGGTACTGCCAGGCCAGTATCGGCCCCTCCACTTT.

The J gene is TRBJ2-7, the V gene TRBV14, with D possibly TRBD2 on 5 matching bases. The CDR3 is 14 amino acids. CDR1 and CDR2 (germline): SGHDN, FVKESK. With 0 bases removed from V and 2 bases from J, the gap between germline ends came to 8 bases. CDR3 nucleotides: TGTGCCAGCAGCCAAGATGGAGGACCCTACGAGCAGTACTTC. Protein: CASSQDGGPYEQYF.